This T cell receptor beta chain comes out of a study of blood T cell repertoires in COVID-19. Overall study: PBMCs, B-cell-depleted T cells, or T cells provided the cDNA or gDNA that made up the material.

This clone showed up just once. Original processing methods: For nucleated cells, counts were estimated from reference gene primer amplification. Measured with immunoSEQ multiplex PCR; TCRdb has only the in-frame clones, and not every one. The V and J calls and clone size were taken over from that table, and D and trimming were inferred from the DNA. The repertoire holds 200,000 to 250,000 clones, with 83% as singletons. Germline-derived CDR1 and CDR2 are SGHTA and FQGNSA. There are 13 residues in the CDR3. Trimming at V came to 5 bases and at J to 7 bases, leaving 7 bases not matched to a gene. The Seattle patients joined while their infection was active and were tracked longitudinally afterward.

Material: peripheral blood. The TCR originated in a woman in her twenties or thirties with COVID-19, enrolled during active disease. The J gene is TRBJ1-2, the V gene TRBV7-2, with 7 bases that match TRBD1. The CDR3 nucleotides read TGTGCCAGCAGCCCCCACAGGGGACCTGGCTACACCTTC. Its protein product is CASSPHRGPGYTF.